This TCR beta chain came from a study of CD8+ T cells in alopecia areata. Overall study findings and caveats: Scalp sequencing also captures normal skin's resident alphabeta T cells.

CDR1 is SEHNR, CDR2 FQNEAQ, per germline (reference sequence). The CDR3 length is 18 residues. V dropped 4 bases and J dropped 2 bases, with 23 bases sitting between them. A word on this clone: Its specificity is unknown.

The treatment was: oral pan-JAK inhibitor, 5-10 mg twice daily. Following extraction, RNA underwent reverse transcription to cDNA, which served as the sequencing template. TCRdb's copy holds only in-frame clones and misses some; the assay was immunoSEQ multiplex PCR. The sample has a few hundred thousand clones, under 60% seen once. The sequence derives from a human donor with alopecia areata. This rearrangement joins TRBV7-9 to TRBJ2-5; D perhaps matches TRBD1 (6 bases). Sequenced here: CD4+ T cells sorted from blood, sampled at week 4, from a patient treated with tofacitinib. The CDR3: CASSSYRALSVLQETQYF. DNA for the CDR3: TGTGCCAGCAGCTCTTACAGGGCTCTCTCGGTCCTACAAGAGACCCAGTACTTC.